Listed here are 26 T cell receptor beta chains from one sample, sequenced in a study of TIL therapy for anti-PD-1-resistant metastatic lung cancer. The libraries were made with immunoSEQ v3. The table came from immunoSEQ multiplex PCR; TCRdb's copy has only in-frame clones and leaves some out. The sample lists 45,000 to 75,000 clones; 55% to 75% were seen once. Noted time point: pre-treatment sample, taken before nivolumab and TIL therapy. The sample here was blood, taken at baseline. These receptors were obtained from a person between 25 and 79 years old with non-small cell lung cancer.

V usage is TRBV5-1 and J usage is TRBJ2-3, with 11 bases matching TRBD2. The CDR3 has 15 residues. Germline CDR1 and CDR2: SGHRS and YFSETQ. Trimming cost V 4 bases and J 1 base; bases outside gene matches: 2. The CDR3 spells CASSILAGGTDTQYF. CDR3 sequence (DNA): TGCGCCAGCAGCATACTAGCGGGAGGCACAGATACGCAGTATTTT.

The V and J genes are TRBV5-1 and TRBJ1-1; the D gene is possibly TRBD1 (5 bases). Germline assignment: CDR1 SGHRS and CDR2 YFSETQ. V lost 0 bases, J lost 4 bases, and 16 bases lay in between. CDR3 length: 16 residues. Here the CDR3 reads CASSLGPGGFTTEAFF. In nucleotides, the CDR3 is TGCGCCAGCAGCTTGGGACCGGGGGGGTTCACCACTGAAGCTTTCTTT.

The gene calls are TRBV11-3 and TRBJ2-5; tentative D call: TRBD2 (6 bases). The CDR3 has 14 residues. Trimming pared 7 bases from V and 5 bases from J, leaving 17 bases between. Germline V gene lookup returns CDR1 SGHNT and CDR2 YENEEA. The CDR3 sequence: CASKAGRFEETQYF. DNA of the CDR3: TGTGCCAGCAAGGCAGGGAGGTTTGAGGAGACCCAGTACTTC.

The genes are TRBV5-1 and TRBJ2-1; 8 bases match TRBD2. CDR1 and CDR2 from the germline V gene are SGHRS and YFSETQ. The J segment lost 6 bases and the V segment lost 0 bases, leaving 5 bases of the junction unmatched. There are 15 residues in the CDR3. The CDR3 sequence: CASSLASGSINEQFF. The CDR3 DNA reads TGCGCCAGCAGCTTGGCTAGCGGGTCTATCAATGAGCAGTTCTTC.

The J gene is TRBJ2-5, the V gene TRBV11-2; 9 bases agree with TRBD2. There are 16 residues in the CDR3. The V gene's germline CDR1 is SGHAT and CDR2 FQNNGV. With 5 bases clipped from V and 4 bases from J, the junction kept 11 bases outside the gene matches. The CDR3 region is CASSPAAGGVAETQYF. The CDR3 DNA sequence: TGTGCCAGCAGCCCAGCGGCGGGAGGGGTTGCAGAGACCCAGTACTTC. Supplemented by reference TRBV11-2 and TRBJ2-5, the full variable domain reads EAGVAQSPRYKIIEKRQSVAFWCNPISGHATLYWYQQILGQGPKLLIQFQNNGVVDDSQLPKDRFSAERLKGVDSTLKIQPAKLEDSAVYLCASSPAAGGVAETQYFGPGTRLLVL.

The J gene is TRBJ1-2, the V gene TRBV28, with a weak D call TRBD1 (6 bases). CDR1 MDHEN and CDR2 SYDVKM come from the germline V gene. V was shortened by 2 bases and J by 2 bases, with 9 bases between the two germline ends. This CDR3 comprises 14 residues. The CDR3 here is CASSLGGANYGYTF. As DNA, the CDR3 is TGTGCCAGCAGTTTAGGGGGGGCGAACTATGGCTACACCTTC.

V is TRBV5-1 and J is TRBJ1-2; TRBD1 matches 8 bases. Per germline, CDR1 SGHRS and CDR2 YFSETQ. V shed 4 bases and J 4 bases; nucleotides not matched to a gene: 3. This CDR3 is built from 13 residues. CDR3 protein: CASSNGQGYGYTF. The CDR3, as DNA: TGCGCCAGCAGCAACGGACAGGGCTATGGCTACACCTTC.

This chain joins TRBV10-3 and TRBJ2-2, with D possibly TRBD1 on 6 matching bases. This CDR3 region has 15 residues. V lost 3 bases, J lost 7 bases, and 15 bases lay in between. From germline, CDR1 is ENHRY and CDR2 SYGVKD. The CDR3 loop is CAISELAGVGGELFF. The CDR3 region has the DNA TGTGCCATCAGTGAATTGGCAGGGGTAGGCGGGGAGCTGTTTTTT.

V and J are TRBV28 and TRBJ1-2; D call uncertain. CDR1 is MDHEN and CDR2 is SYDVKM in the germline V gene. Between the trimmed V and J ends, which lost 3 bases and 8 bases, there was a span of 13 bases. CDR3 length: 13 residues. The CDR3 protein is CASSFPTRGGYTF. In DNA form, the CDR3 reads TGTGCCAGCAGTTTCCCCACCCGTGGCGGCTACACCTTC.

V gene TRBV25-1 combines with J gene TRBJ2-2; 10 bases match TRBD1. V lost 5 bases, J lost 6 bases, and 9 bases stayed unmatched. The CDR3 is made up of 16 amino acids. Germline CDR1 MGHDK, CDR2 SYGVNS. CDR3 sequence (DNA): TGTGCCAGCAGTTTCACCGGGACAGGGGAGGCCGGGGAGCTGTTTTTT. As protein: CASSFTGTGEAGELFF.

The genes are TRBV2 and TRBJ1-2; the match to TRBD1 covers 7 bases. The V and J ends lost 5 bases and 4 bases, in that order; junction bases with no gene match: 7. This CDR3 spans 14 amino acids. CDR1 is SNHLY and CDR2 is FYNNEI in the germline V gene. The CDR3 sequence: CASSSGQFSYGYTF. The CDR3 DNA sequence: TGTGCCAGCAGTTCGGGACAGTTCTCCTATGGCTACACCTTC.

The chain links TRBV6-6 to TRBJ2-2, with D tentatively TRBD1 (6 bases). The germline gives CDR1 MNHNY, CDR2 SVGAGI (reference sequence). The CDR3 runs to 14 residues. Trimming removed 3 bases from V and 5 bases from J, with 10 bases in between. CDR3 sequence: CASSYIQGTGELFF. The DNA for the CDR3 is TGTGCCAGCAGTTATATACAGGGTACCGGGGAGCTGTTTTTT.

The chain links TRBV5-4 to TRBJ1-4; tentative D call: TRBD1 (6 bases). Trimming took off 4 bases at V and 1 base at J, with 17 bases between the two ends. This CDR3 has 17 amino acids. The V gene's germline CDR1 is SGHNT and CDR2 YYREEE (reference sequence). The CDR3 loop is CASSATGGAKTNEKLFF. The DNA of the CDR3 is TGTGCCAGCAGCGCGACGGGGGGCGCGAAAACTAATGAAAAACTGTTTTTT.

The chain uses TRBV7-6 and TRBJ2-7; D is ambiguous. This CDR3 is built from 13 residues. Trimming removed 2 bases at V and 1 base at J, with 6 bases between. Germline lookup yields CDR1 SGHVS and CDR2 FNYEAQ. The CDR3 protein is CASSLSNSYEQYF. CDR3 DNA: TGTGCCAGCAGCTTAAGCAATTCCTACGAGCAGTACTTC.

CDR3 nucleotide sequence: TGTGCCAGCTCCGGGACCCATAGCAATCAGCCCCAGCATTTT. Its translation: CASSGTHSNQPQHF. This chain links TRBV6-6 with TRBJ1-5, with a weak D call TRBD1 (5 bases). V was trimmed by 8 bases and J by 0 bases, leaving 11 bases between them. The CDR3 spans 14 residues. Germline V gene sequence: CDR1 MNHNY, CDR2 SVGAGI (reference sequence).

This clone was recorded a few times. This sequence joins TRBV2 and TRBJ2-7, with D unclear. The CDR3 contains 11 residues. Deletions cut 3 bases from V and 2 bases from J, with 2 bases between. Per the germline V gene, CDR1 is SNHLY and CDR2 is FYNNEI. The CDR3 protein is CASSDTYEQYF. Here the CDR3 DNA reads TGTGCCAGCAGTGACACCTACGAGCAGTACTTC.

The chain links TRBV28 to TRBJ1-5; D is perhaps TRBD1 (5 bases). V was cut by 6 bases and J by 3 bases, with 15 bases left in between. The germline V gene encodes CDR1 MDHEN and CDR2 SYDVKM. This CDR3 has 15 residues. DNA of the CDR3: TGTGCCAGCAGCCTCGGGACTTTCCCCAATCAGCCCCAGCATTTT. It is translated as CASSLGTFPNQPQHF.

CDR3 in DNA: TGTGCCAGCAGCTTAAGCCGTGTGGGGAAGGGGGAGACCCAGTACTTC. This gives the protein CASSLSRVGKGETQYF. The chain employs TRBV11-2 and TRBJ2-5, with a possible D match to TRBD1 (5 bases). Between the trimmed V and J ends, which lost 2 bases and 5 bases, there was a span of 18 bases. CDR1 and CDR2 from the germline V gene are SGHAT and FQNNGV. This CDR3 contains 16 residues.

This clone was counted a few times. The V gene is TRBV2, the J gene TRBJ2-7, with 9 bases fitting TRBD1. Looked up from germline, CDR1 is SNHLY and CDR2 is FYNNEI. V dropped 4 bases and J dropped 7; count of bases not matched to a gene: 5. This CDR3 spans 13 amino acids. The CDR3 loop reads CASSAGQGREQYF. The CDR3 nucleotides read TGTGCCAGCAGTGCAGGACAGGGGCGGGAGCAGTACTTC.

The chain uses TRBV14 and TRBJ2-5; D is tentatively TRBD1 or TRBD2 (5 bases each). The length of the CDR3 is 12 residues. The V end lost 6 bases, the J end lost 6 bases, and 11 bases lay between the germline ends. Germline CDR1 and CDR2: SGHDN and FVKESK. The CDR3: CASSGGYQTQYF. The DNA for the CDR3 is TGTGCCAGCAGTGGGGGTTATCAGACCCAGTACTTC.

This clone was picked up a small number of times. The CDR3 coding sequence is TGTGCCAGCAGTTTAGGCGGACGAGGACAGCCCCAGCATTTT. Protein: CASSLGGRGQPQHF. The rearrangement joins TRBV28 to TRBJ1-5; D is uncertain. Per the germline V gene, CDR1 is MDHEN and CDR2 is SYDVKM. V was trimmed by 2 bases and J by 7 bases, leaving 12 bases between them. This CDR3 is built from 14 residues.

This clone has a handful of counts. This chain links TRBV2 with TRBJ1-5, with 7 bases matching TRBD1. Per the germline V gene, CDR1 is SNHLY and CDR2 is FYNNEI. V lost 4 bases, J lost 0 bases, and 3 bases stayed unmatched. The CDR3 sequence is 15 residues long. The CDR3 loop reads CASSGGQTSNQPQHF. The CDR3 DNA reads TGTGCCAGCAGTGGGGGACAGACTAGCAATCAGCCCCAGCATTTT. The whole variable domain, filled in from reference TRBV2 and TRBJ1-5, reads EPEVTQTPSHQVTQMGQEVILRCVPISNHLYFYWYRQILGQKVEFLVSFYNNEISEKSEIFDDQFSVERPDGSNFTLKIRSTKLEDSAMYFCASSGGQTSNQPQHFGDGTRLSIL.

This clone was found a few times. The chain has TRBV9 and TRBJ1-1; D perhaps matches TRBD1 (5 bases). V was trimmed by 1 base and J by 5 bases, leaving 21 bases between them. Germline V CDR1 and CDR2: SGDLS, YYNGEE. This CDR3 has 17 amino acids. The CDR3 here is CASSVSPGPRMGTEAFF. DNA for the CDR3: TGTGCCAGCAGCGTATCTCCGGGACCCCGGATGGGGACTGAAGCTTTCTTT.

The chain couples TRBV5-1 to TRBJ1-6; D is uncertain. From germline, CDR1 is SGHRS and CDR2 YFSETQ. V lost 0 bases, J lost 6 bases, and 4 bases lay in between. The CDR3 totals 13 residues. The CDR3 nucleotides read TGCGCCAGCAGCTTGGAGGGTAATTCACCCCTCCACTTT. This gives the protein CASSLEGNSPLHF.

The gene calls are TRBV2 and TRBJ1-1; D ambiguous. The CDR3 is 13 residues long. Trimming shortened V by 7 bases and J by 1 base, and 10 bases separated the two germline ends. The germline gives CDR1 SNHLY, CDR2 FYNNEI. The CDR3, as DNA: TGTGCCAGCAACGGCTCCCCGAACACTGAAGCTTTCTTT. Protein: CASNGSPNTEAFF.

The chain uses TRBV11-3 and TRBJ2-3; 9 bases match TRBD2. V gave up 4 bases and J gave up 4 bases; unmatched junction bases: 6. Germline CDR1 SGHNT, CDR2 YENEEA. The CDR3 extends over 15 amino acids. The CDR3 region has the DNA TGTGCCAGCAGCTCGCGGGGGGGCCATCCAGATACGCAGTATTTT. This codes for CASSSRGGHPDTQYF.